These T cell receptor beta chains were read from a single sample in a study of shared clonotypes between healthy human individuals. Assay: immunoSEQ multiplex PCR; the TCRdb copy retains only in-frame clones and omits some. The sample includes roughly 96,000 clones, approximately 44% seen only once; the top ten take approximately 15%. The sequenced material came from PBMCs. These receptor sequences come from a woman aged 40 to 50 in good health. Some clones in this sample may be carry-over from other donors' samples. Both conserved end residues are part of each CDR3. D genes are given only for firm matches. Clone size appears in some rows only: once, few, many, or a class for an expanded clone.

V gene	J gene	D gene	clone size	CDR3 protein	CDR3 DNA
TRBV2	TRBJ2-3	-	-	CASSDQVGSDTQYF	TGTGCCAGCAGTGATCAGGTGGGCTCAGATACGCAGTATTTT
TRBV28	TRBJ2-7	TRBD2	-	CASSLAGASYEQYF	TGTGCCAGCAGCCTAGCGGGAGCCTCCTACGAGCAGTACTTC
TRBV4-2	TRBJ2-1	TRBD1	-	CASSQAPGQGADEQFF	TGTGCCAGCAGCCAAGCGCCGGGACAGGGGGCCGATGAGCAGTTCTTC
TRBV4-3	TRBJ2-7	TRBD2	few	CASSQAYSAGGNEQYF	TGCGCCAGCAGCCAAGCCTATTCGGCGGGAGGGAACGAGCAGTACTTC
TRBV21-1	TRBJ2-7	-	few	CASSKSGRGCPYEQYF	TGTGCCAGCAGCAAATCAGGAAGGGGATGTCCCTACGAGCAGTACTTC
TRBV6-1	TRBJ2-7	TRBD2	few	CASSGLSGSSDEQYF	TGTGCCAGCAGCGGTCTTAGCGGGAGTTCTGACGAGCAGTACTTC
TRBV14	TRBJ2-7	-	-	CASSQDSRYTYEQYF	TGTGCCAGCAGCCAAGATTCGAGGTACACCTACGAGCAGTACTTC
TRBV6-6	TRBJ1-1	-	-	CASRIPLGNTEAFF	TGTGCCAGCAGAATACCCCTAGGGAACACTGAAGCTTTCTTT
TRBV27	TRBJ2-7	TRBD2	-	CASSLGTSGTYEQYF	TGTGCCAGCAGTCTCGGGACTAGCGGAACCTACGAGCAGTACTTC
TRBV18	TRBJ2-2	TRBD2	-	CASSPNLADTGELFF	TGTGCCAGCTCACCAAATCTAGCGGACACCGGGGAGCTGTTTTTT
TRBV29-1	TRBJ1-1	-	few	CSAKGRMENTEAFF	TGCAGCGCAAAAGGGCGAATGGAGAACACTGAAGCTTTCTTT
TRBV30	TRBJ2-4	-	-	CAWRGSGDIQYF	TGTGCCTGGAGAGGCAGCGGAGACATTCAGTACTTC